The rows below give T cell receptor beta chains drawn from one sample of a study of blood T cell repertoires in COVID-19. TCRdb keeps only in-frame clones here, not all; method: immunoSEQ multiplex PCR. The table has 200,000 to 250,000 clones, approximately 78% seen once. Sample: peripheral blood. The receptors come from a woman between 65 and 79 years old with COVID-19, enrolled during active disease. CDR3s include the opening cysteine and the closing phenylalanine or tryptophan. The D gene is left open where the match is weak. Clone size is given for some rows only: seen once, a few or many times, or a class if the clone is expanded.

J: TRBJ1-6; size: NA; V: TRBV7-2; D: NA; CDR3: CASSPTRGGDLYNSPLHF; DNA: TGTGCCAGCAGCCCCACCAGAGGCGGGGACCTCTATAATTCACCCCTCCACTTT
J: TRBJ1-5; size: NA; V: TRBV19; D: TRBD1; CDR3: CASSVTRDRANQPQHF; DNA: TGTGCCAGTAGCGTTACAAGGGACAGAGCAAATCAGCCCCAGCATTTT
J: TRBJ2-5; size: NA; V: TRBV9; D: NA; CDR3: CASSVTGSHWETQYF; DNA: TGTGCCAGCAGCGTCACCGGGTCCCACTGGGAGACCCAGTACTTC
J: TRBJ2-7; size: NA; V: TRBV28; D: TRBD1; CDR3: CASSLATGTLGEQYF; DNA: TGTGCCAGCAGTTTAGCGACAGGGACCTTGGGGGAGCAGTACTTC
J: TRBJ1-5; size: NA; V: TRBV24-1; D: NA; CDR3: CATSDEYSNQPQHF; DNA: TGTGCCACCAGTGACGAGTATAGCAATCAGCCCCAGCATTTT
J: TRBJ2-1; size: NA; V: TRBV18; D: TRBD1; CDR3: CASSPGRGTYNEQFF; DNA: TGTGCCAGCTCACCGGGCAGGGGGACGTACAATGAGCAGTTCTTC
J: TRBJ2-1; size: NA; V: TRBV3-1/TRBV3-2; D: TRBD1; CDR3: CASSQRGPRPEQFF; DNA: TGTGCCAGCAGCCAGAGGGGGCCGCGACCCGAGCAGTTCTTC
J: TRBJ1-2; size: NA; V: TRBV5-1; D: TRBD1; CDR3: CASSLVGTGRNGYTF; DNA: TGCGCCAGCAGCTTGGTCGGGACAGGGAGGAATGGCTACACCTTC
J: TRBJ2-7; size: few; V: TRBV5-6; D: NA; CDR3: CASSQAYEQYF; DNA: TGTGCCAGCAGCCAGGCCTACGAGCAGTACTTC
J: TRBJ2-7; size: NA; V: TRBV9; D: NA; CDR3: CASSLAESSYEQYF; DNA: TGTGCCAGCAGCCTGGCGGAGTCCTCCTACGAGCAGTACTTC
J: TRBJ1-3; size: few; V: TRBV27; D: NA; CDR3: CASSFRAGNTIYF; DNA: TGTGCCAGCAGTTTCAGGGCTGGAAACACCATATATTTT
J: TRBJ1-1; size: NA; V: TRBV28; D: NA; CDR3: CASSLKAGRGMNTEAFF; DNA: TGTGCCAGCAGTTTAAAGGCCGGGAGGGGGATGAACACTGAAGCTTTCTTT
J: TRBJ2-1; size: NA; V: TRBV4-3; D: TRBD2; CDR3: CASSQDGTTYNEQFF; DNA: TGCGCCAGCAGCCAAGACGGGACTACCTACAATGAGCAGTTCTTC
J: TRBJ2-7; size: NA; V: TRBV25-1; D: TRBD2; CDR3: CASSEPRAGMDEQYF; DNA: TGTGCCAGCAGTGAGCCGCGAGCGGGGATGGACGAGCAGTACTTC
J: TRBJ2-3; size: NA; V: TRBV28; D: TRBD1; CDR3: CASSANPGTGGGSTDTQYF; DNA: TGTGCCAGCAGTGCTAACCCCGGGACAGGGGGCGGTAGCACAGATACGCAGTATTTT
J: TRBJ2-1; size: NA; V: TRBV24-1; D: TRBD2; CDR3: CATSDPQRGGSYNEQFF; DNA: TGTGCCACCAGTGATCCGCAAAGGGGCGGGAGCTACAATGAGCAGTTCTTC
J: TRBJ2-1; size: few; V: TRBV9; D: TRBD2; CDR3: CASSVGVAGESWEQFF; DNA: TGTGCCAGCAGCGTAGGGGTAGCGGGAGAATCCTGGGAGCAGTTCTTC
J: TRBJ1-4; size: NA; V: TRBV5-1; D: TRBD1; CDR3: CASSLVPGGEGRGEKLFF; DNA: TGCGCCAGCAGCTTGGTACCAGGGGGCGAGGGCCGGGGAGAAAAACTGTTTTTT
J: TRBJ2-3; size: NA; V: TRBV29-1; D: TRBD2; CDR3: CSVEGLAGVTDTQYF; DNA: TGCAGCGTTGAAGGTCTAGCGGGAGTGACAGATACGCAGTATTTT
J: TRBJ1-2; size: NA; V: TRBV29-1; D: NA; CDR3: CSAPMGLAGGYTF; DNA: TGCAGCGCCCCGATGGGCCTCGCAGGGGGCTACACCTTC
J: TRBJ2-7; size: NA; V: TRBV27; D: TRBD2; CDR3: CASSSPGGSYEQYF; DNA: TGTGCCAGCAGTTCCCCGGGAGGCTCCTACGAGCAGTACTTC
J: TRBJ1-6; size: few; V: TRBV20-1; D: NA; CDR3: CSASGKSSSYNSPLHF; DNA: TGCAGTGCTAGTGGAAAAAGTAGCTCCTATAATTCACCCCTCCACTTT
J: TRBJ1-2; size: NA; V: TRBV30; D: TRBD1; CDR3: CAWSRDRGGHGYTF; DNA: TGTGCCTGGAGCCGGGACAGGGGAGGGCATGGCTACACCTTC
J: TRBJ1-2; size: NA; V: TRBV6-6; D: NA; CDR3: CASSLGAAPYGYTF; DNA: TGTGCCAGCAGTCTAGGCGCGGCCCCCTATGGCTACACCTTC
J: TRBJ2-7; size: NA; V: TRBV2; D: TRBD2; CDR3: CASSERTSLEQYF; DNA: TGTGCCAGCAGTGAACGGACTAGTCTCGAGCAGTACTTC
J: TRBJ2-7; size: few; V: TRBV19; D: NA; CDR3: CASSVGGPLYEQYF; DNA: TGTGCCAGTAGTGTAGGAGGGCCTCTCTACGAGCAGTACTTC
J: TRBJ2-2; size: once; V: TRBV5-1; D: NA; CDR3: CASTPDGTFANTGELFF; DNA: TGCGCCAGTACCCCGGATGGGACATTCGCGAACACCGGGGAGCTGTTTTTT
J: TRBJ1-5; size: NA; V: TRBV9; D: NA; CDR3: CASSVGAGVGQPQHF; DNA: TGTGCCAGCAGCGTGGGAGCAGGGGTGGGACAGCCCCAGCATTTT
J: TRBJ2-5; size: NA; V: TRBV7-7; D: NA; CDR3: CASSLRLAQETQYF; DNA: TGTGCCAGCAGCTTACGGCTAGCGCAAGAGACCCAGTACTTC
J: TRBJ2-7; size: NA; V: TRBV27; D: TRBD1; CDR3: CASSSPTGGIYEQYF; DNA: TGTGCCAGCAGTTCCCCGACAGGGGGCATCTACGAGCAGTACTTC
J: TRBJ1-5; size: NA; V: TRBV21-1; D: NA; CDR3: CASSKTAGFQPQHF; DNA: TGTGCCAGCAGCAAAACCGCGGGCTTTCAGCCCCAGCATTTT
J: TRBJ2-3; size: NA; V: TRBV12-3/TRBV12-4; D: TRBD1; CDR3: CASSFEGADTQYF; DNA: TGTGCCAGCAGTTTTGAGGGGGCGGATACGCAGTATTTT
J: TRBJ2-1; size: once; V: TRBV19; D: TRBD2; CDR3: CASSTPPGLADNEQFF; DNA: TGTGCCAGTAGTACACCCCCGGGACTAGCGGACAATGAGCAGTTCTTC
J: TRBJ2-2; size: NA; V: TRBV6-2/TRBV6-3; D: NA; CDR3: CASSYEGPPGELFF; DNA: TGTGCCAGCAGTTATGAGGGCCCCCCCGGGGAGCTGTTTTTT
J: TRBJ2-7; size: NA; V: TRBV7-2; D: NA; CDR3: CASSLGRREEYF; DNA: TGTGCCAGCAGCTTAGGTCGGCGGGAAGAGTACTTC
J: TRBJ1-5; size: NA; V: TRBV6-2/TRBV6-3; D: NA; CDR3: CASSYPGVSNQPQHF; DNA: TGTGCCAGCAGTTACCCAGGGGTATCCAATCAGCCCCAGCATTTT
J: TRBJ1-2; size: NA; V: TRBV10-3; D: NA; CDR3: CAISDRGEESGYTF; DNA: TGTGCCATCAGTGATCGGGGGGAAGAGAGTGGCTACACCTTC
J: TRBJ2-7; size: NA; V: TRBV5-1; D: NA; CDR3: CASTTTGGSYEQYF; DNA: TGCGCCAGCACCACCACCGGAGGGTCCTACGAGCAGTACTTC
J: TRBJ1-2; size: NA; V: TRBV7-9; D: NA; CDR3: CASSLAGASWYTF; DNA: TGTGCCAGCAGCTTAGCAGGGGCTTCTTGGTACACCTTC
J: TRBJ2-3; size: few; V: TRBV19; D: TRBD2; CDR3: CATSHFGGASPDTQYF; DNA: TGTGCCACCTCCCATTTCGGGGGGGCGAGTCCAGATACGCAGTATTTT
J: TRBJ2-2; size: NA; V: TRBV6-5; D: TRBD2; CDR3: CASGPSGKTGELFF; DNA: TGTGCCAGCGGGCCTAGCGGGAAGACCGGGGAGCTGTTTTTT
J: TRBJ2-2; size: NA; V: TRBV7-9; D: TRBD1; CDR3: CASSLVGQGSGGELFF; DNA: TGTGCCAGCAGCTTAGTCGGACAGGGATCGGGCGGGGAGCTGTTTTTT
J: TRBJ2-2; size: NA; V: TRBV5-4; D: TRBD2; CDR3: CASSPRTSGYTGELFF; DNA: TGTGCCAGCAGCCCCCGGACTAGCGGTTACACCGGGGAGCTGTTTTTT
J: TRBJ1-4; size: NA; V: TRBV28; D: NA; CDR3: CASSLTRFSEKLFF; DNA: TGTGCCAGCAGTTTGACAAGGTTTAGTGAAAAACTGTTTTTT
J: TRBJ2-7; size: once; V: TRBV28; D: NA; CDR3: CASSLSVTYEQYF; DNA: TGTGCCAGCAGTTTATCGGTTACCTACGAGCAGTACTTC
J: TRBJ1-5; size: NA; V: TRBV6-6; D: NA; CDR3: CASSYSRGMVNQPQHF; DNA: TGTGCCAGCAGTTACTCGAGGGGGATGGTAAATCAGCCCCAGCATTTT
J: TRBJ2-3; size: once; V: TRBV10-3; D: TRBD2; CDR3: CAISSSGDTDTQYF; DNA: TGTGCCATCAGTTCTAGCGGGGACACAGATACGCAGTATTTT
J: TRBJ1-2; size: NA; V: TRBV5-1; D: TRBD1; CDR3: CASSPRQGSIYGYTF; DNA: TGCGCCAGCAGCCCAAGACAGGGGAGTATCTATGGCTACACCTTC
J: TRBJ2-3; size: NA; V: TRBV6-2/TRBV6-3; D: NA; CDR3: CASSFFPSETETDTQYF; DNA: TGTGCCAGCAGTTTTTTCCCTAGCGAAACGGAGACAGATACGCAGTATTTT
J: TRBJ1-2; size: NA; V: TRBV7-2; D: TRBD1; CDR3: CASRQTGGYGYTF; DNA: TGTGCCAGCAGACAGACAGGGGGCTATGGCTACACCTTC
J: TRBJ2-3; size: NA; V: TRBV28; D: TRBD2; CDR3: CASRPRGLAGGEVDTQYF; DNA: TGTGCCAGCAGACCCCGGGGACTAGCGGGGGGGGAGGTAGATACGCAGTATTTT